This T cell receptor beta chain derives from a study of T cell responses to AZD1222 COVID-19 vaccine. Whole-study findings and limits: Nearly half of spike-specific TCRs reportedly target variant regions that are unmutated in the B.1.351 and B.1.1.7 variants. Donors in the cohort were predominantly white British and more often female, and clonal diversity was possibly underestimated.

A note on this clone: Its antigen remains unknown.

Trimming cost V 3 bases and J 8 bases, with 10 bases left between them. This CDR3 is built from 11 residues. The germline V gene has CDR1 DFQATT and CDR2 SNEGSKA (reference sequence). Only in-frame clones appear in the TCRdb table, and some are missing; sequencing was by immunoSEQ multiplex PCR. The sample comprises roughly 120,000 clones, more than 75% of which are singletons, and about 4% rests with the top ten. This material consisted of peripheral blood, taken 28 days after the second AZD1222 dose. This chain joins TRBV20-1 and TRBJ1-2, with D possibly matching TRBD1 (5 bases). The clonotype comes from an adult who received the AZD1222 COVID-19 vaccine. The CDR3 region has the DNA TGCAGTGCTAGGCAGGGAGGGGGCTACACCTTC. Translating gives CSARQGGGYTF.